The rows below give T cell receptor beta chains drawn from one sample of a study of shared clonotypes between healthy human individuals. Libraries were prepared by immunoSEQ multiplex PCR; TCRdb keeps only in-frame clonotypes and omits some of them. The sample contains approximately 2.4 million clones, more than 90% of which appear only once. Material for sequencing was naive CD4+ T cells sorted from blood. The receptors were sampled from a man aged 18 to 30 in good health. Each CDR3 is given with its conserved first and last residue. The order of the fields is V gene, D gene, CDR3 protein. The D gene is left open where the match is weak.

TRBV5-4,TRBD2,CASSRPGGLAGGTETQYF
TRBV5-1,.,CASSLTAHQAYEQYF
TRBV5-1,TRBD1,CASTGQGNTEAFF
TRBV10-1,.,CASSDPSSPLHF
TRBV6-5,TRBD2,CATHTSGRAFLEQYF
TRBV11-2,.,CASQQWGKGGNEQFF
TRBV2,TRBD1,CASSEGQGPYNEQFF
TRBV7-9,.,CASSLQMMLSGNTIYF
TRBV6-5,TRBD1,CASRTEGQGLSPLHF
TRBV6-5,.,CASNSRGGSYNEQFF
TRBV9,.,CASSAQGGQPQHF
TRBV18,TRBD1,CASSPNRGEIGNQPQHF
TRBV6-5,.,CASSYSTGRGETQYF
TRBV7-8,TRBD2,CASSLDRGLAGVNEQFF
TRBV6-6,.,CASSYWGNTGELFF
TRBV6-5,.,CASSLGMAYEQYF
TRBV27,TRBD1,CASSSRQGGQPQHF
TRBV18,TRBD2,CASSRSGTSGYEQYF
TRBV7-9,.,CASSLENYEQYF
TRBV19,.,CASRGKNIQYF
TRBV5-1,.,CASSRGAGAGEKLFF
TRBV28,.,CASTMEGGSSSYEQYF
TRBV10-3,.,CAISDRDGTGELFF
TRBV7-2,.,CASRPLGENIQYF
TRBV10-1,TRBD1,CASSLDRGESPLHF
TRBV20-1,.,CSARVGYGYTF